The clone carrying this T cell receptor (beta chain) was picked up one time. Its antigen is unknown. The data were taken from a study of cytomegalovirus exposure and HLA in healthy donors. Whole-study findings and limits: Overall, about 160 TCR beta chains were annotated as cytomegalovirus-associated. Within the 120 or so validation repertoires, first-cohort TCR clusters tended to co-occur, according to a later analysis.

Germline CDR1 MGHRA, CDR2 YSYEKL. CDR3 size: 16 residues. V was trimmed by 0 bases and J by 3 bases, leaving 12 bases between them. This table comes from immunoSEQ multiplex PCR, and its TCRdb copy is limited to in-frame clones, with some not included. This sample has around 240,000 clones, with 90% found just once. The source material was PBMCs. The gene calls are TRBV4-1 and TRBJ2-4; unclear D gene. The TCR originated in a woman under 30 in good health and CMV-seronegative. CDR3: CASSQDPKLGKNIQYF. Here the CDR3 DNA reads TGCGCCAGCAGCCAAGATCCCAAGCTCGGCAAAAACATTCAGTACTTC.